The 30 T cell receptor beta chains given below trace back to one sample, sequenced in a study of blood T cell repertoires in COVID-19. The repertoire was sequenced with immunoSEQ multiplex PCR; TCRdb's copy has only in-frame clones and lacks some. The sample yields about 160,000 clones, around 82% seen once. The sequencing input was peripheral blood. These receptors all come from a man aged 60-69 years who had recovered from COVID-19.

This chain links TRBV7-6 with TRBJ1-3; TRBD1 might be the D (6 bases). The V and J ends lost 0 bases and 2 bases respectively, with 14 bases between them. The CDR3 has 17 residues. In germline, CDR1 is SGHVS, CDR2 FNYEAQ. CDR3 sequence (DNA): TGTGCCAGCAGCTTAGCGGGCAGGGGTCTAGCTGGAAACACCATATATTTT. Encoded protein: CASSLAGRGLAGNTIYF.

This chain connects TRBV5-1 to TRBJ2-6, with 7 nucleotides matching TRBD1. The CDR3 runs to 16 residues. Trimming at V came to 7 bases and at J to 0 bases, leaving 7 bases not matched to a gene. The germline V gene has CDR1 SGHRS and CDR2 YFSETQ. CDR3 bases: TGCGCCAGCTCTCTGGGACAGAACTCTGGGGCCAACGTCCTGACTTTC. Amino acids: CASSLGQNSGANVLTF. The full variable domain, completed using reference TRBV5-1 and TRBJ2-6, is KAGVTQTPRYLIKTRGQQVTLSCSPISGHRSVSWYQQTPGQGLQFLFEYFSETQRNKGNFPGRFSGRQFSNSRSEMNVSTLELGDSALYLCASSLGQNSGANVLTFGAGSRLTVL.

The chain carries TRBV11-2 and TRBJ2-3, with 12 bases lining up with TRBD2. V gave up 4 bases and J gave up 11 bases; unmatched junction bases: 7. The CDR3 extends over 14 amino acids. Germline CDR1 and CDR2: SGHAT and FQNNGV. In DNA form, the CDR3 reads TGTGCCAGCAGCTCGACTAGCGGGGGTGCCATGCAGTATTTT. Translation: CASSSTSGGAMQYF. The whole variable domain, filled in from reference TRBV11-2 and TRBJ2-3, reads EAGVAQSPRYKIIEKRQSVAFWCNPISGHATLYWYQQILGQGPKLLIQFQNNGVVDDSQLPKDRFSAERLKGVDSTLKIQPAKLEDSAVYLCASSSTSGGAMQYFGPGTRLTVL.

The chain has TRBV6-4 and TRBJ2-5, with D possibly TRBD1 on 5 matching bases. The germline V and J ends were trimmed by 5 bases and 4 bases, with 17 bases remaining between them. The CDR3 runs 15 residues. CDR1 and CDR2 (germline): MRHNA, SNTAGT. The CDR3 reads CASSRNGHFRETQYF. In DNA form, the CDR3 reads TGTGCCAGCAGTAGAAACGGACACTTTAGAGAGACCCAGTACTTC.

This chain links TRBV5-5 with TRBJ1-5; TRBD1 aligns across 7 bases. J gave up 0 bases and V 4 bases, and 4 bases lay outside the gene matches. Looked up from germline, CDR1 is SGHKS and CDR2 is YYEKEE (reference sequence). The CDR3 consists of 15 residues. The CDR3: CASSPTGLSNQPQHF. CDR3 in DNA: TGTGCCAGCAGCCCGACAGGGCTTAGCAATCAGCCCCAGCATTTT.

This clone was seen just once. The chain uses TRBV29-1 and TRBJ2-7; 8 bases fit TRBD1. Trimming took 0 bases from V and 4 from J; bases not matched to a gene: 5. The CDR3 runs to 14 residues. Germline loops: CDR1 SQVTM, CDR2 ANQGSEA. This CDR3 reads CSVEDSNRGYEQYF. CDR3 nucleotides: TGCAGCGTTGAAGATTCCAACAGGGGGTACGAGCAGTACTTC.

This clone has more than one count but fewer than ten. CDR3 loop: CASSLPGREQYF. For the CDR3, the DNA is TGTGCCAGCAGCTTACCAGGGAGGGAGCAGTACTTC. V usage is TRBV11-2 and J usage is TRBJ2-7; D might be TRBD2 (6 bases). The CDR3 is 12 residues long. Germline-derived CDR1 and CDR2 are SGHAT and FQNNGV. V was clipped by 2 bases and J by 7 bases, with 9 bases between them.

The V gene is TRBV30, the J gene TRBJ1-1; 7 positions match TRBD1. In germline, CDR1 is GTSNPN, CDR2 SVGIG (reference sequence). There are 13 residues in the CDR3. Germline trimming cut 3 bases from V and 4 bases from J; bases unmatched to any gene: 5. This CDR3 reads CAWRVTGVTEAFF. The CDR3 nucleotides read TGTGCCTGGAGGGTAACAGGGGTCACTGAAGCTTTCTTT.

The J gene is TRBJ1-4, the V gene TRBV7-2; 9 bases fit TRBD1. Germline assignment: CDR1 SGHTA and CDR2 FQGNSA. Germline trimming cut 4 bases from V and 11 bases from J; bases unmatched to any gene: 5. The CDR3 loop spans 13 amino acids. The DNA for the CDR3 is TGTGCCAGCAGCTCGTGGACAGGGGATAAACTGTTTTTT. Protein: CASSSWTGDKLFF.

The chain is built from TRBV30 and TRBJ1-2; a possible D gene is TRBD1 (5 bases). The V gene's germline CDR1 is GTSNPN and CDR2 SVGIG (reference sequence). The CDR3 is made up of 13 amino acids. V was shortened by 3 bases and J by 4 bases, with 12 bases between the two germline ends. For the CDR3, the DNA is TGTGCCTGGAGGAGGCAGGGCGTCTATGGCTACACCTTC. Its protein is CAWRRQGVYGYTF.

The rearrangement uses TRBV18 and TRBJ2-1; 8 bases line up with TRBD1. The V segment lost 3 bases and the J segment 7 bases; nucleotides outside the gene matches: 5. This CDR3 is 14 amino acids long. CDR1 and CDR2 (germline): KGHSH, LQKENI. In DNA, the CDR3 is TGTGCCAGCTCACCGCGACAGGGGAATAATGAGCAGTTCTTC. Protein: CASSPRQGNNEQFF.

This chain connects TRBV19 to TRBJ1-2, with D maybe TRBD1 (6 bases). The CDR3 totals 14 residues. The V end was cut by 7 bases, the J end by 8 bases, with 20 bases between. Germline V gene sequence: CDR1 LNHDA, CDR2 SQIVND (reference sequence). CDR3 sequence (DNA): TGTGCCAGTACCCTAGGTCAGGGGTCCAGCGGCTACACCTTC. The encoded protein is CASTLGQGSSGYTF.

This chain connects TRBV5-4 to TRBJ2-3; possible D gene TRBD2, 6 bases. In germline, CDR1 is SGHNT, CDR2 YYREEE (reference sequence). Trimming took 4 bases from V and 0 from J, leaving 9 bases between them. CDR3 length equals 14 residues. CDR3 in amino acids: CASSRGASTDTQYF. DNA of the CDR3: TGTGCCAGCAGCCGCGGGGCGAGCACAGATACGCAGTATTTT. Combining the CDR3 with reference TRBV5-4 and TRBJ2-3 gives the whole variable domain ETGVTQSPTHLIKTRGQQVTLRCSSQSGHNTVSWYQQALGQGPQFIFQYYREEENGRGNFPPRFSGLQFPNYSSELNVNALELDDSALYLCASSRGASTDTQYFGPGTRLTVL.

The CDR3 loop reads CASSSFRLETNTGELFF. DNA for the CDR3: TGTGCCAGCAGCTCGTTCAGACTGGAGACGAACACCGGGGAGCTGTTTTTT. This rearrangement joins TRBV7-6 to TRBJ2-2; D gene unclear. Per the germline V gene, CDR1 is SGHVS and CDR2 is FNYEAQ. Trimming removed 4 bases from V and 0 bases from J, with 15 bases in between. The CDR3 contains 17 residues. Drawing the rest from reference TRBV7-6 and TRBJ2-2, the complete variable domain is GAGVSQSPRYKVTKRGQDVALRCDPISGHVSLYWYRQALGQGPEFLTYFNYEAQQDKSGLPNDRFSAERPEGSISTLTIQRTEQRDSAMYRCASSSFRLETNTGELFFGEGSRLTVL.

The chain carries TRBV13 and TRBJ2-5, with 10 bases lining up with TRBD1. Germline trimming cut 5 bases from V and 5 bases from J; bases unmatched to any gene: 5. The germline V gene encodes CDR1 PRHDT and CDR2 FYEKMQ (reference sequence). The length of the CDR3 is 14 residues. The CDR3 sequence: CASSRTGGRETQYF. The CDR3 coding sequence is TGTGCCAGCAGCCGGACAGGGGGTCGGGAGACCCAGTACTTC.

The chain is built from TRBV15 and TRBJ1-2; TRBD1 aligns across 7 bases. This CDR3 region has 13 residues. Germline loops: CDR1 LNHNV, CDR2 YYDKDF (reference sequence). V was clipped by 5 bases and J by 2 bases; unmatched bases: 2. The CDR3 here is CATSGQANYGYTF. For the CDR3, the DNA is TGTGCCACCAGCGGACAGGCGAACTATGGCTACACCTTC.

The chain employs TRBV30 and TRBJ2-2; no clear D. V lost 5 bases, J lost 1 base, and 8 bases lay in between. The CDR3 is 13 residues long. Germline CDR1 is GTSNPN and CDR2 is SVGIG (reference sequence). The CDR3, as DNA: TGTGCCTGGGCGCCGGGGAACACCGGGGAGCTGTTTTTT. Amino acid sequence: CAWAPGNTGELFF.

The J gene is TRBJ1-2, the V gene TRBV4-2, with D possibly being TRBD1 (6 bases). This CDR3 is built from 14 residues. Germline CDR1 is LGHNA and CDR2 is YNFKEQ. V was cut by 0 bases and J by 8 bases, with 13 bases left in between. In DNA form, the CDR3 reads TGTGCCAGCAGCCAAGATCGGGCAGGGGACGGCTACACCTTC. Its protein is CASSQDRAGDGYTF.

The chain joins TRBV4-2 to TRBJ2-6; 14 bases are a match to TRBD2. Per germline, CDR1 LGHNA and CDR2 YNFKEQ. The junction had 7 bases not matched to a gene; V was cut back by 1 base and J by 2 bases. This CDR3 has 20 residues. The CDR3 loop reads CASSQVEGLAGGPGANVLTF. CDR3 DNA sequence: TGTGCCAGCAGCCAAGTTGAAGGACTAGCGGGGGGACCTGGGGCCAACGTCCTGACTTTC.

The chain carries TRBV11-3 and TRBJ1-2, with unresolved D. Deletions cut 5 bases from V and 8 bases from J, with 12 bases between. This CDR3 contains 12 residues. Germline lookup yields CDR1 SGHNT and CDR2 YENEEA. The CDR3 bases are TGTGCCAGCAGCCTAGGAGGGCAAGGCTACACCTTC. Translated, it gives CASSLGGQGYTF. The variable domain in full, with the rest retrieved from reference TRBV11-3 and TRBJ1-2, is EAGVVQSPRYKIIEKKQPVAFWCNPISGHNTLYWYLQNLGQGPELLIRYENEEAVDDSQLPKDRFSAERLKGVDSTLKIQPAELGDSAVYLCASSLGGQGYTFGSGTRLTVV.

The chain couples TRBV10-2 to TRBJ1-4, with no clear D. V lost 4 bases and J lost 6, with 9 bases in between. CDR1 WSHSY and CDR2 SAAADI come from the germline V gene. CDR3 length equals 13 residues. CDR3 in amino acids: CASSGGKDEKLFF. Written as DNA, the CDR3 is TGCGCCAGCAGTGGAGGGAAGGATGAAAAACTGTTTTTT.

This clone came up a few times. The rearrangement joins TRBV6-2 or TRBV6-3 to TRBJ2-5; D is ambiguous. The V gene's germline CDR1 is MNHEY and CDR2 SVGEGT. This CDR3 region has 12 residues. V was trimmed by 0 bases and J by 6 bases, leaving 5 bases between them. The CDR3: CASSYSLQTQYF. The CDR3 bases are TGTGCCAGCAGTTACTCCCTCCAGACCCAGTACTTC.

V usage is TRBV28 and J usage is TRBJ1-6; 9 positions match TRBD1. V was clipped by 2 bases and J by 9 bases; unmatched bases: 11. This CDR3 has 17 amino acids. Germline loops: CDR1 MDHEN, CDR2 SYDVKM. The CDR3 loop reads CASSLGGLDRGRSPLHF. The CDR3 bases are TGTGCCAGCAGTTTAGGCGGGCTGGACAGGGGTCGTTCACCCCTCCACTTT.

This clone has a single count. This chain uses TRBV15 with TRBJ1-4, with D maybe TRBD1 (5 bases). Per germline, CDR1 LNHNV and CDR2 YYDKDF (reference sequence). CDR3 length equals 18 residues. Trimming removed 0 bases from V and 8 bases from J, with 22 bases in between. The CDR3 sequence: CATSRDTNTRGGGEKLFF. The CDR3 nucleotides read TGTGCCACCAGCAGAGACACAAATACTAGGGGAGGAGGGGAAAAACTGTTTTTT.

The gene calls are TRBV7-9 and TRBJ1-1; D perhaps matches TRBD1 (5 bases). The germline V gene has CDR1 SEHNR and CDR2 FQNEAQ (reference sequence). This CDR3 is 13 amino acids long. V lost 11 bases, J lost 0 bases, and 13 bases lay in between. CDR3 region: CASLRGMNTEAFF. The CDR3 DNA reads as TGTGCCTCACTCCGGGGGATGAACACTGAAGCTTTCTTT.

The chain combines TRBV11-1 with TRBJ2-7; 13 bases are shared with TRBD2. This CDR3 has 16 residues. V dropped 2 bases and J dropped 6; count of bases not matched to a gene: 7. The germline V gene has CDR1 SGHAT and CDR2 FQDESV (reference sequence). CDR3 in DNA: TGTGCCAGCAGCTTATCCGGGACTAGCGGGGTAGGCGAGCAGTACTTC. As protein: CASSLSGTSGVGEQYF.

The rearrangement uses TRBV3-1 (or the pseudogene TRBV3-2) and TRBJ2-7; D may be TRBD1 (6 bases). V was shortened by 4 bases and J by 2 bases, with 12 bases between the two germline ends. CDR3 length equals 14 residues. Germline values: CDR1 LGHDT, CDR2 YNNKEL (reference sequence). The CDR3 reads CASSPEQGAYEQYF. As DNA, the CDR3 is TGTGCCAGCAGCCCGGAACAGGGTGCCTACGAGCAGTACTTC.

The J gene is TRBJ2-4, the V gene TRBV3-1 (or the pseudogene TRBV3-2); a possible D gene is TRBD1 (5 bases). The V and J ends lost 1 base and 0 bases respectively, with 16 bases between them. Germline V gene sequence: CDR1 LGHDT, CDR2 YNNKEL (reference sequence). The CDR3 spans 18 residues. DNA of the CDR3: TGTGCCAGCAGCCAAGCATTCATGGGGCTACTAGCCAAAAACATTCAGTACTTC. This encodes CASSQAFMGLLAKNIQYF.

This chain joins TRBV5-4 and TRBJ2-3; possibly TRBD2 for D (6 bases). Germline loops: CDR1 SGHNT, CDR2 YYREEE (reference sequence). Trimming pared 2 bases from V and 5 bases from J, leaving 15 bases between. The CDR3 consists of 15 residues. This chain's CDR3 is CASSFPRDGRDTQYF. CDR3 coding DNA: TGTGCCAGCAGCTTCCCAAGGGACGGGAGAGATACGCAGTATTTT.

The V gene is TRBV5-6, the J gene TRBJ1-2; the match to TRBD1 covers 9 bases. V shed 5 bases and J 2 bases; nucleotides not matched to a gene: 4. The CDR3 contains 14 residues. The germline gives CDR1 SGHDT, CDR2 YYEEEE. The CDR3 loop is CASRVQGANYGYTF. In DNA form, the CDR3 reads TGTGCCAGCAGGGTACAGGGGGCAAACTATGGCTACACCTTC. Combining the CDR3 with reference TRBV5-6 and TRBJ1-2 gives the whole variable domain DAGVTQSPTHLIKTRGQQVTLRCSPKSGHDTVSWYQQALGQGPQFIFQYYEEEERQRGNFPDRFSGHQFPNYSSELNVNALLLGDSALYLCASRVQGANYGYTFGSGTRLTVV.